This T cell receptor beta chain is drawn from a study of blood T cells in healthy people across ages (dated by TCRdb to between 2015 and 2016). In the study overall: In model experiments, template switching captured about one uniquely barcoded TCR beta cDNA molecule for every two T cells. Using deep sequencing normalized with unique cDNA molecular identifiers, the study measured how TCR beta repertoire diversity changes with age. Donors were grouped into four age groups: young (average approximately 15 years), middle-aged (39), aged (roughly 67) and long-lived (about 89). Donors of different ages were randomly distributed across sequencing lanes to avoid experimental bias. Two additional independent replicas of 1 million unique cDNA reads from the same blood draw were analyzed for two donors (one aged 18 to 30 and one aged 80 or older).

The approximately 40 donors, aged about 6 to 90 years, were systemically healthy Caucasian individuals from Russia. About 10 milliliters of peripheral blood were drawn from each donor into EDTA-treated Vacutainer tubes. Ficoll-Paque density-gradient centrifugation was used to isolate PBMCs, with at least 7 million obtained per sample. Trizol reagent was used to extract total RNA from the PBMCs, yielding at least 5.5 micrograms per sample. The percentages of naive CD45RAhigh/CD27high T cells were determined by flow cytometry on a PBMC aliquot from every donor. Concerning this clonotype itself: Its antigen is unknown. Base qualities were left out, and no much larger clone turns up one base away.

Trimming leaves V shorter by 2 bases and J shorter by 1 base, with the junction holding 3 bases beyond the gene matches. The germline V gene encodes CDR1 SGHTA and CDR2 FQGNSA. The CDR3 holds 15 amino acids from the cysteine to the phenylalanine. Only CDR3 DNA is held: 45 bases, read in frame from base 1. Library method: 5' RACE. Sequenced on an Illumina HiSeq 2500. A second roughly 6 to 12 cycle PCR used a sample-barcoded 5' primer and a J-beta primer mix. A template-switch 5' adaptor carrying 12 random nucleotides introduced a unique molecular identifier onto each TCR beta cDNA molecule. Each sample yielded at least 3 million CDR3-containing paired-end reads. First-strand cDNA was synthesized from all RNA with the Mint cDNA synthesis kit, primed by a TRBC-specific oligonucleotide. Following uracil-DNA glycosylase treatment, a first 18-cycle PCR with universal primers M1SS and BC2_uni_R was performed on all cDNA. The original pipeline was this. For normalization, 1 million high-quality reads were randomly selected from each sample, with every read carrying a distinct molecular identifier. Instead of being binned into consensus sequences, reads with shared molecular identifiers were discarded. CDR3 identification, clonotype clustering and error correction used MiTCR with a Q25 quality threshold and the strictest error-elimination algorithm. A nonparametric unseen species model using Euler transformation provided a lower-bound estimate of total TCR beta diversity. The public reads were quality trimmed at Q25 with fastp and then assembled into clones with MiXCR by TCRdb, keeping productive beta chains. Rows are combined by CDR3 protein, so each entry shows the most common genes and DNA. The V and J calls, along with clone size, are taken from TCRdb and not from the paper's own processing. The sample table records around 580,000 distinct CDR3 sequences; around 48% of these occur just once. The ten largest clones represent around 23% of the sample.

What the research found in general, with its limitations: Observed TCR beta diversity correlated strongly with the percentage of naive T cells measured by flow cytometry. Conclusive comparison of naive and antigen-experienced compartments was prevented by the profiling of bulk unsorted PBMCs. Observed TCR beta diversity per million T cells fell roughly linearly with age, and a significant reduction was already apparent by age approximately 40. Estimates of total diversity from one million sequenced T cells were regarded as lower bounds and underestimates. Compared with the aged group, the long-lived group had more naive CD4+ T cells, fewer expanded clones and increased TCR diversity, suggesting age selection. Because donor CMV infection status was unknown, age-related changes in expanded clonotypes were potentially confounded.

The origin of this receptor is a man older than 75 in good health. Sequencing used blood. Recombination connected TRBV7-2 to TRBJ2-3; 7 central bases correspond to TRBD2. The encoded CDR3 is CASSLRRERTDTQYF. The DNA reads as follows: TGTGCCAGCAGCTTAAGGCGGGAGCGCACAGATACGCAGTATTTT.